These 11 T cell receptor beta chains originate from one sample sequenced in a study of sequential checkpoint blockade in melanoma. Treatment described: randomized to nivolumab then ipilimumab (arm A) or the reverse (arm B). The data were produced by immunoSEQ multiplex PCR, yet TCRdb's version contains in-frame clones alone and is incomplete. The data show nearly 5,000 clones, 23% seen once. The specimen comprised tumor tissue (inferred from file names), sampled from a patient given nivolumab and ipilimumab in sequence. These receptors originate from a human donor with melanoma.

This clone has only a few counts. Within the sample, other DNA sequences also encode this same CDR3. V usage is TRBV28 and J usage is TRBJ2-7; 7 bases align to TRBD1. V was clipped by 1 base and J by 3 bases; unmatched bases: 6. Germline assignment: CDR1 MDHEN and CDR2 SYDVKM. The CDR3 is 15 residues long. The CDR3: CASSLLGTEFYEQYF. CDR3 coding DNA: TGTGCCAGCAGTTTATTGGGGACAGAATTCTACGAGCAGTACTTC.

This clone has only a few counts. This sequence joins TRBV6-8 and TRBJ1-5; 9 bases match TRBD1. The CDR3 runs to 15 residues. Germline assignment: CDR1 MNHGY and CDR2 SAAAGT. V lost 5 bases to trimming and J lost 5 bases; unmatched junction nucleotides: 7. CDR3 sequence reads: CASSDTGTGYQPQHF. The CDR3 DNA follows: TGTGCCAGCAGTGATACCGGGACAGGGTATCAGCCCCAGCATTTT.

This clone was seen many times. The genes are TRBV6-8 and TRBJ2-5; 7 bases are shared with TRBD1. CDR1 is MNHGY and CDR2 is SAAAGT in the germline V gene. The CDR3 is 15 residues long. V shed 5 bases, J shed 5 bases, and the junction held 11 bases outside the gene matches. DNA for the CDR3: TGTGCCAGCAGTGACTGGGCAGGGGGAGAGGAGACCCAGTACTTC. Its translation is CASSDWAGGEETQYF.

There are a few counts of this clone. The chain links TRBV11-3 to TRBJ2-7; TRBD1 aligns across 8 bases. CDR1 is SGHNT and CDR2 is YENEEA in the germline V gene. The CDR3 totals 15 residues. V lost 3 bases and J lost 5; bases outside the gene matches: 9. CDR3 in amino acids: CASSFFRGPAHEQYF. The CDR3 nucleotides read TGTGCCAGCAGCTTTTTCAGGGGGCCGGCGCACGAGCAGTACTTC.

The V gene is TRBV28, the J gene TRBJ1-5; TRBD1 agrees at 10 bases. The germline gives CDR1 MDHEN, CDR2 SYDVKM. CDR3 length: 16 amino acids. V lost 5 bases, J lost 5 bases, and 9 bases stayed unmatched. CDR3 nucleotides: TGTGCCAGCAGTAACCCAAGACAGGGGGCTTATCAGCCCCAGCATTTT. Its protein product is CASSNPRQGAYQPQHF.

This clone is classed as medium-sized. V usage is TRBV11-3 and J usage is TRBJ2-1; 7 bases map to TRBD1. From germline, CDR1 is SGHNT and CDR2 YENEEA. V gave up 5 bases and J gave up 6 bases; unmatched junction bases: 7. The CDR3 covers 14 residues. CDR3 nucleotides: TGTGCCAGCAGCGCCGGGACAGAGCTCAATGAGCAGTTCTTC. It yields the protein CASSAGTELNEQFF.

Here the CDR3 reads CASSSDQGLGQPQHF. In DNA form, the CDR3 reads TGTGCCAGTAGTTCTGATCAGGGGTTGGGACAGCCCCAGCATTTT. The rearrangement links TRBV19 to TRBJ1-5; a weak D match, TRBD1 (6 bases). Between the trimmed V and J ends, which lost 5 bases and 7 bases, there was a span of 18 bases. Germline CDR1 LNHDA, CDR2 SQIVND (reference sequence). This CDR3 is 15 amino acids long.

This clone was seen a handful of times. This rearrangement joins TRBV18 to TRBJ1-2; tentatively, D is TRBD1 (5 bases). The V and J ends lost 5 bases and 7 bases respectively, with 20 bases between them. Germline V gene lookup returns CDR1 KGHSH and CDR2 LQKENI. The CDR3 totals 15 residues. CDR3 nucleotides: TGTGCCAGCTCATCCCTATCCCCAGGGAGGCCTGGCTACACCTTC. It translates to CASSSLSPGRPGYTF.

This clone was found a few times. The chain is built from TRBV6-8 and TRBJ2-2; 7 bases are a match to TRBD1. The CDR3 length is 15 residues. The ends lost 5 bases at V and 4 bases at J; junction bases unmatched: 7. CDR1 and CDR2 from the germline V gene are MNHGY and SAAAGT. The CDR3 DNA reads TGTGCCAGCAGTAGACAGGGAACGTCCACCGGGGAGCTGTTTTTT. Translating it yields CASSRQGTSTGELFF.

This clone is categorized as medium-sized. The rearrangement links TRBV28 to TRBJ2-7, with D possibly being TRBD1 or TRBD2 (5 bases each). CDR3 length equals 15 residues. The germline V gene has CDR1 MDHEN and CDR2 SYDVKM. V lost 3 bases to trimming and J lost 2 bases, with 14 bases between them. The DNA of the CDR3 is TGTGCCAGCAGTTTTTTAGGGACCTTCCCCTACGAGCAGTACTTC. Protein sequence: CASSFLGTFPYEQYF.

This clone has a handful of counts. CDR3 region: CASNLGTGGAYEQYF. CDR3 coding DNA: TGTGCCAGCAACCTCGGGACAGGGGGTGCCTACGAGCAGTACTTC. The gene calls are TRBV6-8 and TRBJ2-7; 11 bases are shared with TRBD1. The CDR3 runs 15 residues. Germline CDR1 MNHGY, CDR2 SAAAGT. The junction had 7 bases not matched to a gene; V was cut back by 7 bases and J by 2 bases.